Each of the 10 T cell receptor beta chains below was sequenced from the same sample in a study of T cells in Graves' hyperthyroidism and ophthalmopathy. The CDR3 regions of TCR beta were amplified from RNA transcripts. Researchers ran a first-round RT-PCR on the TCR CDR3 using the HTBI primer set. TCRdb recomputed calls from the multiplex PCR reads with MiXCR, one row per CDR3 protein. The table has over 150,000 distinct CDR3 sequences, roughly a sixth seen once. The sample taken for sequencing was blood. All receptors derive from a woman between 50 and 59 years old with Graves' hyperthyroidism.

This clonotype showed up many times. The chain recombines TRBV11-2 with TRBJ2-1; the D is unclear. Germline loops: CDR1 SGHAT, CDR2 FQNNGV. This CDR3 contains 13 residues. V dropped 5 bases and J dropped 0 bases, with 5 bases sitting between them. This CDR3 is CASSPFSYNEQFF. CDR3 in DNA: TGTGCCAGCAGCCCATTCTCCTACAATGAGCAGTTCTTC.

The rearrangement links TRBV4-1 to TRBJ1-5; tentative D call: TRBD1 (5 bases). Germline CDR1 and CDR2: MGHRA and YSYEKL. The CDR3 runs to 14 residues. V gave up 3 bases and J gave up 6 bases, with 12 bases separating them. The CDR3 reads CASSQGTLAQPQHF. CDR3 DNA sequence: TGCGCCAGCAGCCAGGGGACCTTGGCTCAGCCCCAGCATTTT.

This chain uses TRBV20-1 with TRBJ2-4, with D unresolved. The V and J ends lost 3 bases and 5 bases respectively, with 11 bases between them. Germline CDR1 DFQATT, CDR2 SNEGSKA (reference sequence). The CDR3 length is 13 residues. CDR3 protein: CSASWVPENIQYF. In DNA form, the CDR3 reads TGCAGTGCTAGTTGGGTTCCGGAAAACATTCAGTACTTC.

This clonotype was observed many times. The chain employs TRBV30 and TRBJ1-1; D is unclear. Trimming shortened V by 0 bases and J by 7 bases, and 6 bases separated the two germline ends. Germline V lookup: CDR1 GTSNPN, CDR2 SVGIG (reference sequence). CDR3 length equals 11 residues. Here the CDR3 DNA reads TGTGCCTGGAGTGTTGGGGTTGAAGCTTTCTTT. Translating gives CAWSVGVEAFF.

This clonotype was picked up many times. The genes are TRBV11-2 and TRBJ1-1; 9 nucleotides match TRBD1. V shed 0 bases and J 2 bases; nucleotides not matched to a gene: 4. The germline CDR1 and CDR2 sequences are SGHAT and FQNNGV. The CDR3 runs 16 residues. CDR3 in amino acids: CASSLEPGQGNTEAFF. DNA for the CDR3: TGTGCCAGCAGCTTAGAACCGGGACAGGGTAACACTGAAGCTTTCTTT.

The chain combines TRBV11-1 with TRBJ2-7, with D perhaps TRBD1 (7 bases). The V and J ends lost 1 base and 3 bases respectively, with 16 bases between them. Germline CDR1 reads SGHAT; CDR2 reads FQDESV (reference sequence). The CDR3 is made up of 16 amino acids. CDR3 sequence (DNA): TGTGCCAGCAGCTTAGGAACAGGGGACTTCCTCTACGAGCAGTACTTC. It translates to CASSLGTGDFLYEQYF. The full variable domain, in which reference TRBV11-1 and TRBJ2-7 provide the parts outside the CDR3, is EAEVAQSPRYKITEKSQAVAFWCDPISGHATLYWYRQILGQGPELLVQFQDESVVDDSQLPKDRFSAERLKGVDSTLKIQPAELGDSAMYLCASSLGTGDFLYEQYFGPGTRLTVT.

The chain combines TRBV30 with TRBJ2-1; 7 bases map to TRBD2. CDR3 size: 15 residues. Trimming at V came to 6 bases and at J to 2 bases, leaving 10 bases not matched to a gene. The V gene's germline CDR1 is GTSNPN and CDR2 SVGIG (reference sequence). The DNA for the CDR3 is TGTGCCTGTTATAGAGGACTAGGGACCTACAATGAGCAGTTCTTC. This translates into CACYRGLGTYNEQFF.

This clonotype has a count of ten or more. The chain joins TRBV18 to TRBJ2-7; D gene unclear. Trimming removed 0 bases from V and 4 bases from J, with 7 bases in between. Germline V gene data show CDR1 as KGHSH and CDR2 as LQKENI. CDR3 length: 13 amino acids. The CDR3 reads CASSPPSKYEQYF. In DNA form, the CDR3 reads TGTGCCAGCTCACCACCGTCGAAATACGAGCAGTACTTC. Looking up the rest from reference TRBV18 and TRBJ2-7 gives the full variable domain: NAGVMQNPRHLVRRRGQEARLRCSPMKGHSHVYWYRQLPEEGLKFMVYLQKENIIDESGMPKERFSAEFPKEGPSILRIQQVVRGDSAAYFCASSPPSKYEQYFGPGTRLTVT.

This clonotype was picked up many times. This chain joins TRBV28 and TRBJ1-1, with D unclear. Germline CDR1 and CDR2: MDHEN and SYDVKM. The CDR3 is 15 residues long. Trimming left V 3 bases short and J 3 bases short, with 14 bases between. The CDR3 reads CASSLGGGLDTEAFF. The DNA of the CDR3 is TGTGCCAGCAGTTTGGGTGGCGGGCTGGACACTGAAGCTTTCTTT.

This clonotype was counted a single time. The V call is TRBV6-2 or TRBV6-3, the J call TRBJ1-1; 7 nucleotides match TRBD1. Trimming took 5 bases from V and 4 from J; bases not matched to a gene: 7. Germline CDR1 is MNHEY and CDR2 is SVGEGT. This CDR3 is built from 14 residues. The CDR3 nucleotides are TGTGCCAGCAGTGTACAGGGGTCGGGCACTGAAGCTTTCTTT. Protein product: CASSVQGSGTEAFF.